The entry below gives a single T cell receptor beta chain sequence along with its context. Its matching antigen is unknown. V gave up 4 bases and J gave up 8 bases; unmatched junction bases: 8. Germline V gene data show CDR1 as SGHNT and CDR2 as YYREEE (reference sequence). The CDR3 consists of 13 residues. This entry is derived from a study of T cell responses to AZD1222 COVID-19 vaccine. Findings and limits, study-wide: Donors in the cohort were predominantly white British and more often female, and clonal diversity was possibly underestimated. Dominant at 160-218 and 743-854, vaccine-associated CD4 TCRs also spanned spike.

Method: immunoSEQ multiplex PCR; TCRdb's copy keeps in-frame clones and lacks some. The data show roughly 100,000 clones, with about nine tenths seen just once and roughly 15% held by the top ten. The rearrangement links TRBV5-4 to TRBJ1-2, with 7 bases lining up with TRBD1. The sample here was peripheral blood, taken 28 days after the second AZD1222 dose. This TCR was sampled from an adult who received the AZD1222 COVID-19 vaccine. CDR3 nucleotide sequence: TGTGCCAGCAGCATAGGACAGGAAAACGGCTACACCTTC. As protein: CASSIGQENGYTF.